The next 11 T cell receptor beta chains were all read from a single sample in a study of Ad26.COV2.S vaccination and SARS-CoV-2 variants. The treatment: some 20 received Ad26.COV2.S at low or high dose, single or two shots; 5 received placebo; per-sample allocation not given. Collection of samples fell on day 63 after the first vaccine or placebo injection. Clones were sequenced by immunoSEQ multiplex PCR, and TCRdb holds only the in-frame ones, with some missing. The table includes about 350,000 clones, about 89% detected once. Material: peripheral blood, obtained in a trial of Ad26.COV2.S vaccine versus placebo. The receptors were sampled from a person aged 18 to 59 who received the Ad26.COV2.S COVID-19 vaccine or a placebo.

This sequence joins TRBV7-2 and TRBJ1-2; D is unclear. V gave up 1 base and J gave up 2 bases, with 11 bases separating them. The CDR3 length is 15 residues. Germline-derived CDR1 and CDR2 are SGHTA and FQGNSA. CDR3 coding DNA: TGTGCCAGCAGCTTAGGACCGCCGGGGAACTATGGCTACACCTTC. Encoded protein: CASSLGPPGNYGYTF.

The chain links TRBV9 to TRBJ2-2; D is unclear. Germline V gives CDR1 SGDLS, CDR2 YYNGEE. This CDR3 has 14 amino acids. Deletions cut 3 bases from V and 1 base from J, with 7 bases between. The CDR3 DNA sequence: TGTGCCAGCAGCGAGAACGGGAACACCGGGGAGCTGTTTTTT. It yields the protein CASSENGNTGELFF.

CDR3 amino acids: CASSTYNQPQHF. DNA for the CDR3: TGTGCCAGTAGTACCTACAATCAGCCCCAGCATTTT. This rearrangement joins TRBV19 to TRBJ1-5, with unresolved D. The CDR3 contains 12 residues. V shed 4 bases and J shed 3 bases, with 4 bases lying between them. Germline assignment: CDR1 LNHDA and CDR2 SQIVND (reference sequence).

This chain uses TRBV6-5 with TRBJ2-1; D may be TRBD2 (6 bases). CDR3 size: 15 residues. With 2 bases removed from V and 1 base from J, the gap between germline ends came to 9 bases. Germline-derived CDR1 and CDR2 are MNHEY and SVGAGI. This chain's CDR3 is CASSYREASYNEQFF. CDR3 DNA sequence: TGTGCCAGCAGTTACAGGGAGGCATCCTACAATGAGCAGTTCTTC.

The chain couples TRBV5-6 to TRBJ1-1; D remains ambiguous. Germline V lookup: CDR1 SGHDT, CDR2 YYEEEE. The CDR3 contains 14 residues. V lost 0 bases, J lost 4 bases, and 10 bases lay in between. CDR3: CASSLGSGFTEAFF. The CDR3 DNA reads as TGTGCCAGCAGCTTGGGCTCTGGTTTCACTGAAGCTTTCTTT.

The chain couples TRBV5-6 to TRBJ2-6, with D perhaps matching TRBD2 (5 bases). This CDR3 is 16 amino acids long. Germline V gene sequence: CDR1 SGHDT, CDR2 YYEEEE. Between the trimmed V and J ends, which lost 0 bases and 2 bases, there was a span of 9 bases. The CDR3: CASSLAVEAGANVLTF. The DNA for the CDR3 is TGTGCCAGCAGCTTGGCCGTGGAGGCTGGGGCCAACGTCCTGACTTTC. The whole variable domain, filled in from reference TRBV5-6 and TRBJ2-6, reads DAGVTQSPTHLIKTRGQQVTLRCSPKSGHDTVSWYQQALGQGPQFIFQYYEEEERQRGNFPDRFSGHQFPNYSSELNVNALLLGDSALYLCASSLAVEAGANVLTFGAGSRLTVL.

This chain links TRBV4-1 with TRBJ1-3, with D possibly being TRBD1 (5 bases). The CDR3 sequence is 15 residues long. Trimming pared 3 bases from V and 0 bases from J, leaving 9 bases between. CDR1 is MGHRA, CDR2 YSYEKL, per germline. The CDR3 reads CASSQTGTSGNTIYF. DNA for the CDR3: TGCGCCAGCAGCCAGACCGGGACCTCTGGAAACACCATATATTTT.

The chain uses TRBV9 and TRBJ2-1; no reliable D call. The CDR3 runs to 13 residues. Germline CDR1 is SGDLS and CDR2 is YYNGEE. Deletions cut 2 bases from V and 9 bases from J, with 12 bases between. The CDR3 bases are TGTGCCAGCAGCGTTGGCCAGGACCTTGAGCAGTTCTTC. Its translation: CASSVGQDLEQFF.

The chain employs TRBV5-4 and TRBJ1-3; D might be TRBD1 (5 bases). Germline values: CDR1 SGHNT, CDR2 YYREEE (reference sequence). The V end lost 7 bases, the J end lost 0 bases, and 17 bases lay between the germline ends. The CDR3 is 16 residues long. CDR3 protein: CASGVRGATSGNTIYF. DNA of the CDR3: TGTGCCAGCGGGGTGAGAGGGGCCACCTCTGGAAACACCATATATTTT.

The gene calls are TRBV7-2 and TRBJ2-7; TRBD1 is a possible D gene (5 bases). This CDR3 is built from 13 residues. Germline V CDR1 and CDR2: SGHTA, FQGNSA. Deletions cut 1 base from V and 6 bases from J, with 10 bases between. CDR3 sequence: CASSLEGPIEQYF. The CDR3 DNA is TGTGCCAGCAGCTTAGAGGGGCCGATCGAGCAGTACTTC. Full variable domain (missing parts from reference TRBV7-2 and TRBJ2-7): GAGVSQSPSNKVTEKGKDVELRCDPISGHTALYWYRQSLGQGLEFLIYFQGNSAPDKSGLPSDRFSAERTGGSVSTLTIQRTQQEDSAVYLCASSLEGPIEQYFGPGTRLTVT.

The chain recombines TRBV6-5 with TRBJ2-1; 10 positions match TRBD2. CDR1 MNHEY and CDR2 SVGAGI come from the germline V gene. J gave up 5 bases and V 7 bases, and 5 bases lay outside the gene matches. The CDR3 extends over 14 amino acids. DNA of the CDR3: TGTGCCAGCATCCTAGCGGGGGCCAACAATGAGCAGTTCTTC. This codes for CASILAGANNEQFF.